This T cell receptor beta chain is drawn from a study of shared clonotypes between healthy human individuals. Study conclusions and caveats: Estimated richness values were generally larger in naive subsets than in memory subsets.

The CDR3 totals 14 residues. The V and J ends lost 0 bases and 0 bases respectively, with 6 bases between them. Germline V gene sequence: CDR1 SGHTA, CDR2 FQGNSA. The study ran the assay at deep level. The table came from immunoSEQ multiplex PCR; TCRdb's copy has only in-frame clones and leaves some out. The sample holds under 350,000 clones, 87% seen once. Points on this clone: Its antigen is as yet unknown.

Material for sequencing was memory CD8+ T cells sorted from blood. Documented subset: CD45RO+ cells pooled with CCR7-negative TemRA cells. The sequence was collected from a man aged 18 to 35 in good health. This rearrangement joins TRBV7-2 to TRBJ2-7, with D possibly called TRBD1 or TRBD2 (5 bases each). Here the CDR3 reads CASSLAGDSYEQYF. CDR3 in DNA: TGTGCCAGCAGCTTAGCGGGGGACTCCTACGAGCAGTACTTC. The whole variable domain, remainder taken from reference TRBV7-2 and TRBJ2-7, is GAGVSQSPSNKVTEKGKDVELRCDPISGHTALYWYRQSLGQGLEFLIYFQGNSAPDKSGLPSDRFSAERTGGSVSTLTIQRTQQEDSAVYLCASSLAGDSYEQYFGPGTRLTVT.